The 19 T cell receptor beta chains reported below all come from one sample, sequenced in a study of shared clonotypes between healthy human individuals. The data were produced by immunoSEQ multiplex PCR, yet TCRdb's version contains in-frame clones alone and is incomplete. Among hundreds of thousands of clones listed, approximately 96% were seen once. CD8 cells regarded as naive lacked CD45RO, were positively chosen for CCR7, and omitted terminally differentiated effector memory CD45RA+ cells. Sequenced: naive CD8+ T cells sorted from blood. These receptors all come from a woman aged 30 to 39 in good health.

V is TRBV14 and J is TRBJ2-7, with D unresolved. Germline V CDR1 and CDR2: SGHDN, FVKESK. V shed 5 bases and J shed 1 base, with 15 bases lying between them. CDR3 size: 15 residues. CDR3 nucleotide sequence: TGTGCCAGCAGCGAGGTCGGTCTAGGATCCTACGAGCAGTACTTC. Its protein is CASSEVGLGSYEQYF.

J is TRBJ2-1 and V is TRBV27, with D possibly being TRBD2 (6 bases). There are 14 residues in the CDR3. The germline V and J ends were trimmed by 4 bases and 4 bases, with 11 bases remaining between them. Germline V gene data show CDR1 as MNHEY and CDR2 as SMNVEV (reference sequence). CDR3 protein: CASSWSGSYNEQFF. CDR3 sequence (DNA): TGTGCCAGCAGTTGGAGCGGGTCTTACAATGAGCAGTTCTTC.

Here the CDR3 reads CASSEVWREGRNIQYF. CDR3 bases: TGTGCCAGCAGTGAAGTTTGGCGGGAGGGGCGAAACATTCAGTACTTC. The V and J genes are TRBV2 and TRBJ2-4, with 9 nucleotides matching TRBD2. Losses at the gene ends were 1 base for V and 6 bases for J; bases not matched to a gene: 7. The CDR3 consists of 16 residues. Germline CDR1 is SNHLY and CDR2 is FYNNEI.

The V and J genes are TRBV11-2 and TRBJ2-7, with 9 bases identical to TRBD2. Germline V gene data show CDR1 as SGHAT and CDR2 as FQNNGV. The V and J ends lost 5 bases and 3 bases, in that order; junction bases with no gene match: 5. The CDR3 sequence is 14 residues long. The CDR3 DNA reads TGTGCCAGCAGCGCCATAGCGGGAGTCTACGAGCAGTACTTC. Translated: CASSAIAGVYEQYF.

The rearrangement joins TRBV27 to TRBJ2-4, with D perhaps assigned TRBD1 or TRBD2 (5 bases each). Germline CDR1 is MNHEY and CDR2 is SMNVEV (reference sequence). V shed 6 bases and J shed 9 bases, with 21 bases lying between them. The CDR3 spans 15 residues. Here the CDR3 reads CASRAPGVGRGIQYF. CDR3 nucleotide sequence: TGTGCCAGCAGAGCCCCCGGGGTGGGGCGAGGCATTCAGTACTTC.

This chain connects TRBV10-1 to TRBJ2-7, with D maybe TRBD2 (6 bases). Germline-derived CDR1 and CDR2 are WNHNN and SYGVQD (reference sequence). Trimming removed 2 bases at V and 2 bases at J, with 13 bases between. The CDR3 contains 15 residues. This CDR3 reads CASSEIGGSTYEQYF. CDR3 nucleotides: TGCGCCAGCAGTGAGATCGGGGGATCGACCTACGAGCAGTACTTC.

This chain uses TRBV2 with TRBJ1-2; 7 bases align to TRBD1. Germline CDR1 and CDR2: SNHLY and FYNNEI. Trimming at V came to 6 bases and at J to 6 bases, leaving 19 bases not matched to a gene. The CDR3 totals 17 residues. CDR3 protein: CASRVRFIKDREDGYTF. The CDR3 DNA sequence: TGTGCCAGCAGAGTCCGATTCATCAAAGACAGGGAGGATGGCTACACCTTC.

This chain links TRBV28 with TRBJ2-1; the match to TRBD1 covers 7 bases. Germline values: CDR1 MDHEN, CDR2 SYDVKM. V shed 6 bases and J 4 bases; nucleotides not matched to a gene: 9. The CDR3 is made up of 15 amino acids. CDR3 sequence (DNA): TGTGCCAGCAGCACAGACAGGGTCCTTTACAATGAGCAGTTCTTC. Translated, it gives CASSTDRVLYNEQFF.

The genes are TRBV27 and TRBJ2-1; D perhaps matches TRBD1 (6 bases). V was shortened by 9 bases and J by 4 bases, with 13 bases between the two germline ends. Per germline, CDR1 MNHEY and CDR2 SMNVEV (reference sequence). There are 13 residues in the CDR3. As DNA, the CDR3 is TGTGCCAGTAAAGATACAGGGTACAATGAGCAGTTCTTC. This codes for CASKDTGYNEQFF.

The chain joins TRBV28 to TRBJ1-2, with TRBD1 identical over 7 bases. Losses at the gene ends were 4 bases for V and 1 base for J; bases not matched to a gene: 15. Looked up from germline, CDR1 is MDHEN and CDR2 is SYDVKM. This CDR3 region has 18 residues. CDR3 protein: CASSSAHLDRTNNYGYTF. CDR3 nucleotide sequence: TGTGCCAGCAGTTCCGCCCATCTGGACAGGACAAATAACTATGGCTACACCTTC.

The table lists this clone with a count of one. The chain has TRBV5-1 and TRBJ2-7, with D perhaps TRBD2 (7 bases). V was trimmed by 0 bases and J by 0 bases, leaving 10 bases between them. Germline-derived CDR1 and CDR2 are SGHRS and YFSETQ. CDR3 length: 15 residues. CDR3 protein: CASSLEGGLSYEQYF. CDR3 sequence (DNA): TGCGCCAGCAGCTTGGAGGGGGGGCTCTCCTACGAGCAGTACTTC.

This clone was observed a single time. This chain joins TRBV19 and TRBJ2-3; D call uncertain. Germline V gene sequence: CDR1 LNHDA, CDR2 SQIVND (reference sequence). This CDR3 spans 15 amino acids. V shed 3 bases and J shed 0 bases, with 10 bases lying between them. The CDR3 protein is CASSMVWPSTDTQYF. In nucleotides, the CDR3 is TGTGCCAGTAGTATGGTCTGGCCTAGCACAGATACGCAGTATTTT. The full variable domain, rest sourced from reference TRBV19 and TRBJ2-3, is DGGITQSPKYLFRKEGQNVTLSCEQNLNHDAMYWYRQDPGQGLRLIYYSQIVNDFQKGDIAEGYSVSREKKESFPLTVTSAQKNPTAFYLCASSMVWPSTDTQYFGPGTRLTVL.

The rearrangement joins TRBV28 to TRBJ2-7; D is possibly TRBD1 (6 bases). Looked up from germline, CDR1 is MDHEN and CDR2 is SYDVKM. V was trimmed by 4 bases and J by 4 bases, leaving 17 bases between them. The CDR3 runs to 15 residues. CDR3 bases: TGTGCCAGCAGTTCTCTTTCTGTGACAGGATACGAGCAGTACTTC. This translates into CASSSLSVTGYEQYF.

V gene TRBV7-3 combines with J gene TRBJ2-1, with 12 bases identical to TRBD2. V shed 2 bases, J shed 7 bases, and the junction held 0 bases outside the gene matches. CDR1 and CDR2 from the germline V gene are SGHTA and FQGTGA. The CDR3 spans 14 residues. CDR3 DNA: TGTGCCAGCAGCTTAGGGACTAGCGGGAATGAGCAGTTCTTC. Its translation is CASSLGTSGNEQFF.

This rearrangement joins TRBV5-1 to TRBJ2-7; TRBD1 aligns across 8 bases. The CDR3 spans 14 residues. V lost 3 bases, J lost 5 bases, and 7 bases stayed unmatched. The germline gives CDR1 SGHRS, CDR2 YFSETQ. CDR3 in amino acids: CASSSWTGTHEQYF. In DNA, the CDR3 is TGCGCCAGCAGCTCCTGGACAGGGACCCACGAGCAGTACTTC.

The V and J genes are TRBV27 and TRBJ2-3; TRBD2 is a possible D gene (6 bases). V shed 0 bases and J shed 2 bases, with 15 bases lying between them. The CDR3 is made up of 17 amino acids. Germline V gene data show CDR1 as MNHEY and CDR2 as SMNVEV (reference sequence). Here the CDR3 DNA reads TGTGCCAGCAGTTTATCGGATGCAACGGGAGACACAGATACGCAGTATTTT. Amino acid sequence: CASSLSDATGDTDTQYF.

The rearrangement joins TRBV11-2 to TRBJ1-3; the D is unclear. Trimming took off 2 bases at V and 2 bases at J, with 10 bases between the two ends. The CDR3 has 15 residues. The germline V gene has CDR1 SGHAT and CDR2 FQNNGV. CDR3 amino acids: CASSLHGITGNTIYF. The DNA for the CDR3 is TGTGCCAGCAGCTTACACGGAATTACTGGAAACACCATATATTTT.

The chain employs TRBV6-5 and TRBJ2-1; unclear D gene. This CDR3 has 15 amino acids. Germline V gene sequence: CDR1 MNHEY, CDR2 SVGAGI. V was cut by 6 bases and J by 7 bases, with 19 bases left in between. Here the CDR3 reads CASSPDVSPGNEQFF. The CDR3 DNA reads as TGTGCCAGCAGCCCCGATGTAAGTCCCGGGAATGAGCAGTTCTTC.

The chain joins TRBV7-8 to TRBJ2-1; 10 bases map to TRBD2. This CDR3 has 15 residues. In germline, CDR1 is SGHVS, CDR2 FQNEAQ. J was trimmed by 8 bases and V by 5 bases; bases with no gene match: 9. In DNA form, the CDR3 reads TGTGCCAGCAGCGTTAGTAGCGGGAGGATCTATGAGCAGTTCTTC. Translating gives CASSVSSGRIYEQFF.